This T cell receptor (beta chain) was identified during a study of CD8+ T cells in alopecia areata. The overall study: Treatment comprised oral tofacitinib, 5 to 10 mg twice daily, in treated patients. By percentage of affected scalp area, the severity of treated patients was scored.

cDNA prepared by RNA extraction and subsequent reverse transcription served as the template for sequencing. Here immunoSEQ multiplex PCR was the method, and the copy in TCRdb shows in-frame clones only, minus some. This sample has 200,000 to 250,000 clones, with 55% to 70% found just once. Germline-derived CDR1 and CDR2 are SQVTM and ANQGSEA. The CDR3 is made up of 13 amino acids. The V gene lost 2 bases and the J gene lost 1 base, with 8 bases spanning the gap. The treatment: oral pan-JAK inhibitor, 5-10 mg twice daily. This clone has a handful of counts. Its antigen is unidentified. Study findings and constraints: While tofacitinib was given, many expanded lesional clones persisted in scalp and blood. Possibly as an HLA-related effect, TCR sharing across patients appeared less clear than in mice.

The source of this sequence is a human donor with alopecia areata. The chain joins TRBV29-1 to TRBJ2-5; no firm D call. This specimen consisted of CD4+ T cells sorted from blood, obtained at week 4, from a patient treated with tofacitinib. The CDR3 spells CSVESAIQETQYF. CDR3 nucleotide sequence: TGCAGCGTTGAATCCGCGATCCAAGAGACCCAGTACTTC.